Each of the 9 T cell receptor beta chains below was sequenced from the same sample in a study of OX40 agonist ivuxolimab in advanced cancers. TCRdb's copy holds only in-frame clones and misses some; the assay was immunoSEQ multiplex PCR. The sample includes nearly 85,000 clones, about 86% seen only once; the top ten take just under 2%. Specimen: CD4+ or CD8+ T cells sorted from blood, collected in a trial of the OX40 agonist ivuxolimab. The receptors shown here come from an adult with an advanced solid tumor such as melanoma, head and neck, liver or kidney cancer.

The gene calls are TRBV6-1 and TRBJ1-6; TRBD1 matches at 7 bases. CDR3 length: 18 residues. The ends lost 0 bases at V and 7 bases at J; junction bases unmatched: 12. The germline gives CDR1 MNHNS, CDR2 SASEGT. CDR3 DNA sequence: TGTGCCAGCAGTGAAGCGCACCAGAGACAGGGAAGAAATTCACCCCTCCACTTT. Its translation: CASSEAHQRQGRNSPLHF.

This chain connects TRBV7-9 to TRBJ1-1, with unresolved D. Germline CDR1 reads SEHNR; CDR2 reads FQNEAQ (reference sequence). The V end lost 5 bases, the J end lost 8 bases, and 12 bases lay between the germline ends. The CDR3 is made up of 12 amino acids. The CDR3 reads CASSREGEEAFF. CDR3 sequence (DNA): TGTGCCAGCAGCCGCGAGGGAGAGGAAGCTTTCTTT. Together with reference TRBV7-9 and TRBJ1-1, the CDR3 gives the full variable domain: DTGVSQNPRHKITKRGQNVTFRCDPISEHNRLYWYRQTLGQGPEFLTYFQNEAQLEKSRLLSDRFSAERPKGSFSTLEIQRTEQGDSAMYLCASSREGEEAFFGQGTRLTVV.

The chain recombines TRBV11-3 with TRBJ2-3; 10 bases align to TRBD2. The junction had 3 bases not matched to a gene; V was cut back by 2 bases and J by 4 bases. Germline V gene data show CDR1 as SGHNT and CDR2 as YENEEA. This CDR3 is built from 15 residues. The CDR3 spells CASSLTSGASDTQYF. The CDR3 DNA follows: TGTGCCAGCAGCTTAACTAGCGGGGCGTCAGATACGCAGTATTTT. Filled out from reference TRBV11-3 and TRBJ2-3, the complete variable domain reads EAGVVQSPRYKIIEKKQPVAFWCNPISGHNTLYWYLQNLGQGPELLIRYENEEAVDDSQLPKDRFSAERLKGVDSTLKIQPAELGDSAVYLCASSLTSGASDTQYFGPGTRLTVL.

The CDR3 is CASSPRGLGGEKLFF. The CDR3 nucleotides are TGTGCCAGCAGCCCCAGGGGCCTGGGAGGTGAAAAACTGTTTTTT. The rearrangement links TRBV13 to TRBJ1-4; tentative D call: TRBD1 (6 bases). The CDR3 totals 15 residues. Trimming stripped 5 bases from V and 7 bases from J, with 17 bases between. The germline V gene encodes CDR1 PRHDT and CDR2 FYEKMQ (reference sequence).

This chain connects TRBV28 to TRBJ1-5; D is possibly TRBD1 (5 bases). The CDR3 sequence is 19 residues long. V lost 6 bases and J 0 bases, leaving 24 bases between the germline ends. Germline loops: CDR1 MDHEN, CDR2 SYDVKM. This CDR3 is CASRPRRLGTAYSNQPQHF. DNA of the CDR3: TGTGCCAGCAGGCCGCGGAGACTCGGGACGGCTTATAGCAATCAGCCCCAGCATTTT. The full variable domain, completed using reference TRBV28 and TRBJ1-5, is DVKVTQSSRYLVKRTGEKVFLECVQDMDHENMFWYRQDPGLGLRLIYFSYDVKMKEKGDIPEGYSVSREKKERFSLILESASTNQTSMYLCASRPRRLGTAYSNQPQHFGDGTRLSIL.

The V and J genes are TRBV5-4 and TRBJ2-3; D may be TRBD1 (5 bases). This CDR3 region has 14 residues. V lost 4 bases to trimming and J lost 1 base, with 10 bases between them. CDR1 and CDR2 (germline): SGHNT, YYREEE (reference sequence). The CDR3 nucleotides are TGTGCCAGCAGCATCAGGGAAGGCACAGATACGCAGTATTTT. Translation gives CASSIREGTDTQYF.

The rearrangement links TRBV18 to TRBJ1-3; possible D gene TRBD1, 6 bases. This CDR3 contains 18 residues. Germline V CDR1 and CDR2: KGHSH, LQKENI. V was shortened by 4 bases and J by 0 bases, with 19 bases between the two germline ends. CDR3 loop: CASSLFGGQPNSGNTIYF. DNA of the CDR3: TGTGCCAGCTCACTATTCGGGGGGCAGCCTAACTCTGGAAACACCATATATTTT.

This clone has just a few counts. The chain is built from TRBV6-6 and TRBJ2-5, with a possible D match to TRBD2 (5 bases). The V gene lost 2 bases and the J gene lost 1 base, with 8 bases spanning the gap. The CDR3 extends over 14 amino acids. Looked up from germline, CDR1 is MNHNY and CDR2 is SVGAGI (reference sequence). The CDR3 here is CASSYTRAQETQYF. CDR3 coding DNA: TGTGCCAGCAGTTACACTAGAGCCCAAGAGACCCAGTACTTC.

V usage is TRBV2 and J usage is TRBJ1-6; D gene uncertain. There are 14 residues in the CDR3. Trimming cost V 4 bases and J 3 bases, with 7 bases left between them. From germline, CDR1 is SNHLY and CDR2 FYNNEI. The CDR3 bases are TGTGCCAGCAGTGTCCTAAGCTATAATTCACCCCTCCACTTT. Amino acid sequence: CASSVLSYNSPLHF.